Included here is one T cell receptor beta chain sequence, with context. Its matching antigen is unknown. These data come from a study of cytotoxic CD8 clonotypes in ibrutinib-treated CLL. Background on the study: By median around 66 months, 12 had progressed and approximately 15 stayed remitted; responses had been 2 complete and approximately 24 partial. It was after a median approximately twelve months of treatment, range 6 to 36, that response samples were taken.

Findings and caveats of the study: Clonotypes that were public were uncommon, and they contracted or stayed stable on treatment.

J gave up 0 bases and V 5 bases, and 6 bases lay outside the gene matches. Germline CDR1 MDHEN, CDR2 SYDVKM. The CDR3 consists of 15 residues. Depths of 1 in 200,000 to 1 in 1 million T cells were the sequencing target. Measured with immunoSEQ multiplex PCR; TCRdb has only the in-frame clones, and not every one. The sample has about 120,000 clones, 58% seen once. This clonotype originated in a human donor with chronic lymphocytic leukemia. This specimen was PBMCs, taken after 24 months of ibrutinib treatment. This chain connects TRBV28 to TRBJ1-1; 7 nucleotides line up with TRBD1. The CDR3 nucleotides read TGTGCCAGCAGTCCGACAGGGACCATGAACACTGAAGCTTTCTTT. This gives the protein CASSPTGTMNTEAFF.